The 11 T cell receptor beta chains below all came from one sample that was sequenced in a study of beta chain features in type 1 diabetes. Study outcomes and limitations: Shortening that was moderate but significant affected the TCRB CDR3s of Type 1 diabetes patients in all four CD4+ subsets.

No antigens are known for them. TCRB transcripts that were expressed got sequenced, as all of the isolated RNA had been reverse transcribed. Profiled with immunoSEQ multiplex PCR; TCRdb holds only in-frame clones, not every one. This sample has 150,000 or so clones, with 50% to 70% found just once. Sequencing input: naive CD4+ T cells from blood. The receptors here all came from a man aged 30-40 years with type 1 diabetes.

This clone was seen only a few times. V gene TRBV5-6 combines with J gene TRBJ1-5, with a tentative D call TRBD1 (5 bases). The CDR3 is 13 amino acids. V lost 1 base, J lost 7 bases, and 9 bases lay in between. Germline CDR1 SGHDT, CDR2 YYEEEE. The CDR3 DNA sequence: TGTGCCAGCAGCTTGACAGGCATGCAGCCCCAGCATTTT. This encodes CASSLTGMQPQHF.

This rearrangement joins TRBV7-6 to TRBJ2-7; TRBD2 might be the D (6 bases). CDR3 size: 14 residues. Trimming removed 4 bases at V and 7 bases at J, with 17 bases between. Per the germline V gene, CDR1 is SGHVS and CDR2 is FNYEAQ. The CDR3 DNA reads TGTGCCAGCAGCTATCAGGGACGCGGGGAAGAGCAGTACTTC. It translates to CASSYQGRGEEQYF.

The table lists this clone with a few counts. The V gene is TRBV20-1, the J gene TRBJ2-5; D ambiguous. This CDR3 contains 11 residues. The germline V gene has CDR1 DFQATT and CDR2 SNEGSKA (reference sequence). V was cut by 3 bases and J by 4 bases, with 6 bases left in between. CDR3 sequence: CSASYGETQYF. CDR3 bases: TGCAGTGCTAGTTACGGAGAGACCCAGTACTTC.

The V and J genes are TRBV2 and TRBJ2-7; D may correspond to TRBD1 or TRBD2 (5 bases each). The CDR3 consists of 15 residues. The V and J ends lost 8 bases and 0 bases respectively, with 17 bases between them. Germline CDR1 SNHLY, CDR2 FYNNEI. CDR3 sequence: CASADRDRSSYEQYF. The CDR3 DNA reads TGTGCCAGCGCCGACCGGGACCGCAGCTCCTACGAGCAGTACTTC.

The chain's CDR3 is CSVDRPNNEQFF. The CDR3 DNA reads as TGCAGCGTGGACAGGCCGAACAATGAGCAGTTCTTC. This sequence joins TRBV29-1 and TRBJ2-1; 7 positions match TRBD1. The CDR3 has 12 amino acids. Trimming removed 6 bases from V and 5 bases from J; junction bases left unmatched: 4. Germline values: CDR1 SQVTM, CDR2 ANQGSEA.

This chain links TRBV7-6 with TRBJ1-1; weak D call: TRBD1 (5 bases). The V gene's germline CDR1 is SGHVS and CDR2 FNYEAQ. V was pared by 4 bases and J by 3 bases, with 9 bases between. CDR3 length equals 13 residues. CDR3 nucleotides: TGTGCCAGCAGCTCCAGGGTCGACACTGAAGCTTTCTTT. Protein product: CASSSRVDTEAFF.

The chain combines TRBV29-1 with TRBJ1-3, with 7 bases aligning to TRBD1. CDR1 SQVTM and CDR2 ANQGSEA come from the germline V gene. The V segment lost 6 bases and the J segment 0 bases; nucleotides outside the gene matches: 8. This CDR3 is 15 amino acids long. The DNA for the CDR3 is TGCAGCGTGACTCCGACAGGGCACTCTGGAAACACCATATATTTT. It translates to CSVTPTGHSGNTIYF.

The V call is TRBV9, the J call TRBJ2-3, with D possibly being TRBD2 (6 bases). Looked up from germline, CDR1 is SGDLS and CDR2 is YYNGEE. The CDR3 extends over 15 amino acids. V was trimmed by 6 bases and J by 2 bases, leaving 16 bases between them. CDR3 in amino acids: CASNTPAGTTDTQYF. Written as DNA, the CDR3 is TGTGCCAGCAACACCCCGGCGGGAACCACAGATACGCAGTATTTT.

The J gene is TRBJ2-7, the V gene TRBV7-9; 7 bases are shared with TRBD2. Germline CDR1 reads SEHNR; CDR2 reads FQNEAQ (reference sequence). The CDR3 contains 13 residues. V lost 6 bases to trimming and J lost 5 bases; unmatched junction nucleotides: 7. The CDR3 spells CASSSGGWHEQYF. CDR3 bases: TGTGCCAGCAGTTCGGGGGGATGGCACGAGCAGTACTTC.

The rearrangement uses TRBV27 and TRBJ1-1, with D perhaps matching TRBD1 (6 bases). The CDR3 length is 12 residues. Trimming shortened V by 4 bases and J by 11 bases, and 14 bases separated the two germline ends. Germline lookup yields CDR1 MNHEY and CDR2 SMNVEV (reference sequence). The CDR3 is CASSSANRVAFF. CDR3 in DNA: TGTGCCAGCAGTTCGGCGAACAGGGTTGCTTTCTTT.

V is TRBV5-6 and J is TRBJ2-1; D gene uncertain. Germline assignment: CDR1 SGHDT and CDR2 YYEEEE. V lost 0 bases to trimming and J lost 5 bases, with 9 bases between them. The length of the CDR3 is 14 residues. The CDR3 protein is CASSLDPENNEQFF. The DNA for the CDR3 is TGTGCCAGCAGCTTGGATCCGGAAAACAATGAGCAGTTCTTC.